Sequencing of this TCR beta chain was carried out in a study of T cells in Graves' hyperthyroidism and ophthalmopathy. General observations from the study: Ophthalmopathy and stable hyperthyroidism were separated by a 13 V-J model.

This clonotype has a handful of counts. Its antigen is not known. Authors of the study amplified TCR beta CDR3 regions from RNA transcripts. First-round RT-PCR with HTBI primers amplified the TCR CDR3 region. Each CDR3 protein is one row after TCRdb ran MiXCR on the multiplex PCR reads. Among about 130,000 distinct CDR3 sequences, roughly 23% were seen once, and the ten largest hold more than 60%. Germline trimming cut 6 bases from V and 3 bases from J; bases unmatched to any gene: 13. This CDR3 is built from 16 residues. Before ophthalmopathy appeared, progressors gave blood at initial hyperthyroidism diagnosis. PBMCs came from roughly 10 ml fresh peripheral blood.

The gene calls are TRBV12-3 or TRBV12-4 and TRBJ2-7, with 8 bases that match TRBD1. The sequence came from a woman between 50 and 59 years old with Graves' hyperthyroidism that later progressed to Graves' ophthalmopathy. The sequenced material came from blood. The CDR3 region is CASSRPGTGKNYEQYF. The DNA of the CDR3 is TGTGCCAGCAGCCGCCCCGGGACAGGAAAAAACTACGAGCAGTACTTC.